This TCR beta chain was sequenced for a study of blood T cell repertoires in COVID-19. Study-wide context: PBMCs, B-cell-depleted T cells, or T cells were the source of the cDNA or gDNA that made up the material.

Per the original methods: Using reference gene primer amplification, nucleated cell counts were estimated. Profiling relied on immunoSEQ multiplex PCR, and the TCRdb table lists in-frame clones only, not all of them. D and trimming come from the DNA, and the V and J calls and clone size come from that table. The top ten clones hold around 5% of a sample with 57,000 or so clones, roughly 80% of them seen once. Germline V lookup: CDR1 LNHNV, CDR2 YYDKDF (reference sequence). The CDR3 covers 13 residues. V lost 0 bases and J lost 16, with 16 bases in between. The sample was peripheral blood. The gene calls are TRBV15 and TRBJ1-3; D is possibly TRBD1 (5 bases). This TCR came from a man between 65 and 85 years old with acute or convalescent COVID-19. Written as DNA, the CDR3 is TGTGCCACCAGCAGAGATGGCGGGGGACGGCGGTATTTT. Protein product: CATSRDGGGRRYF. Drawing the rest from reference TRBV15 and TRBJ1-3, the complete variable domain is DAMVIQNPRYQVTQFGKPVTLSCSQTLNHNVMYWYQQKSSQAPKLLFHYYDKDFNNEADTPDNFQSRRPNTSFCFLDIRSPGLGDTAMYLCATSRDGGGRRYFGEGSWLTVV.